This paragraph reports one T cell receptor beta chain. The sample comes from a study of radiation and T cells in renal cell carcinoma. The assay was immunoSEQ multiplex PCR, and TCRdb's table has in-frame clones only and misses some. The sample records tens of thousands of clones, approximately 84% being singletons. Time point denoted: baseline pretreatment blood. Treatment defined: 15 Gy SBRT to primary tumor, nephrectomy 4 weeks later. The germline V gene encodes CDR1 GTSNPN and CDR2 SVGIG (reference sequence). The CDR3 contains 16 residues. V shed 3 bases and J 4 bases; nucleotides not matched to a gene: 14.

The chain has TRBV30 and TRBJ1-2, with TRBD1 matching over 7 bases. The sequencing used blood, collected from a patient whose treatment included radiotherapy and nephrectomy. The sequence was obtained from a man aged 60 to 69 with renal cell carcinoma. CDR3 region: CAWSPIPGRGSYGYTF. Here the CDR3 DNA reads TGTGCCTGGAGCCCCATCCCCGGCAGGGGGAGCTATGGCTACACCTTC.